This TCR beta chain was identified in a study of T cell responses to AZD1222 COVID-19 vaccine listed by TCRdb under 2021. In the study overall: A total of 233 trial participants underwent TCR sequencing, of whom about 210 received two doses of AZD1222 and approximately 25 received two doses of the MenACWY control vaccine. Trial participants were enrolled by age into 18-55, 56-69 and 70-plus year subgroups, with 148, 28 and 57 TCR-sequenced participants respectively. Broader findings and caveats from the paper: Conclusions about previously exposed vaccinees were limited because only a handful of AZD1222 recipients were SARS-CoV-2 seropositive at baseline. In the small 56-69-year group, the increase in depth fell short of significance, most likely because of low power. Vaccine-associated CD4 TCRs spanned the whole spike protein, with dominant responses in regions 160-218 and 743-854. Because no day 14 peak-response samples were available, the repertoires could be characterized only after the peak T cell response. Reportedly, almost half of the unique spike-specific TCRs recognized epitopes lying outside the regions that are mutated in the B.1.351 and B.1.1.7 variants. After two AZD1222 doses, spike-specific TCR breadth and depth were significantly higher than at day 0 and than in MenACWY recipients. Most participants were white British and females outnumbered males, and the authors suggested that clonal diversity may have been underestimated.

The CDR3 regions of human TCRbeta chains were analyzed by immunosequencing. The study's processing was this. TCRs in the repertoires were compared against a reference library of SARS-CoV-2-specific TCRs that had been generated with the MIRA antigen-specificity platform. Breadth meant the fraction of unique TCRs that were SARS-CoV-2-associated, whereas depth meant the fraction of total T cells that were SARS-CoV-2-associated. Using the MIRA data, every spike-specific TCR was mapped to the spike region that the TCR reacted to and assigned to either a CD4 or a CD8 class. Log10-transformed breadth and depth values were compared by one-way ANOVA with Sidak's multiple comparisons tests. Imported from immuneACCESS, the table was reduced by TCRdb to in-frame sequences with V and J called. These copies leave out some clones; in studies compared against another copy, an unresolved V gene accounts for under half, and the cause of the remainder is not known. That table is the source of V, J and clone size, and D and trimming were worked out from the DNA. The sample table holds under 200,000 clones, of which around nine tenths were seen once. The top ten clones comprise approximately 4% of the sample.

Including cysteine and phenylalanine, the CDR3 has 12 amino acids. The DNA shown is the 36-base CDR3, in frame from base 1. Taken from the germline V gene (reference sequence), the CDR1 and CDR2 loops are SEHNR and FQNEAQ. V drops 4 bases and J drops 3 bases, leaving 7 bases in between. This specimen's time point label, interpreted: about 28 days (+/-7) after the second vaccine dose. This specimen's treatment or condition label, interpreted: meningococcal conjugate vaccine given as trial control. Vaccinee samples came from UK trials COV001 and COV002, including a single-blind randomized controlled phase 2/3 trial of AZD1222 (ChAdOx1 nCoV-19) in healthy adults. For TCRbeta chain sequencing, PBMC samples were collected from trial participants at day 0 and at day 28 after the second dose. Concerning this clone: There is no known antigen for this receptor. There are no base qualities to consult, and no much larger clone falls within one base.

The sequence was obtained from an adult who received the MenACWY meningococcal vaccine as a control. The source material was peripheral blood, sampled 28 days after the second dose of the MenACWY control vaccine. In this chain, TRBV7-9 is recombined with TRBJ2-7, with the D gene uncertain. CDR3 loop: CASSSRFYEQYF. At the DNA level, the sequence is TGTGCCAGCAGCTCGCGATTCTACGAGCAGTACTTC.